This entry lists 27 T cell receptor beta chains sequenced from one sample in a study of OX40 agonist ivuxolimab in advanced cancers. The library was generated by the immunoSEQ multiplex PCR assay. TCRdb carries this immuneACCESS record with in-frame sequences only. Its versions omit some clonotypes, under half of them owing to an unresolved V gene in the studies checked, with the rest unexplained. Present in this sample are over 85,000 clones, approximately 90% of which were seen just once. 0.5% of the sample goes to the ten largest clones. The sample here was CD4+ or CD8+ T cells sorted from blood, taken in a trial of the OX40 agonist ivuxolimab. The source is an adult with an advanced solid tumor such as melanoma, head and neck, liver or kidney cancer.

The CDR3 sequence is CASSQRGQGSDEQYF. The CDR3 DNA is TGCGCCAGCAGCCAACGAGGACAGGGGAGCGACGAGCAGTACTTC. The chain joins TRBV4-1 to TRBJ2-7, with TRBD1 matching 9 bases. V was pared by 2 bases and J by 5 bases, with 7 bases of the junction left unmatched. CDR1 and CDR2 (germline): MGHRA, YSYEKL. The CDR3 spans 15 residues.

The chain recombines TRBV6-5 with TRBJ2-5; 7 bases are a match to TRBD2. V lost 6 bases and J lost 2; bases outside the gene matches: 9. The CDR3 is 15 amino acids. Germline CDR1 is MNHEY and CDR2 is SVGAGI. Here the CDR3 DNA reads TGTGCCAGCAGCCAGGGAGGGATCGTTCAAGAGACCCAGTACTTC. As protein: CASSQGGIVQETQYF.

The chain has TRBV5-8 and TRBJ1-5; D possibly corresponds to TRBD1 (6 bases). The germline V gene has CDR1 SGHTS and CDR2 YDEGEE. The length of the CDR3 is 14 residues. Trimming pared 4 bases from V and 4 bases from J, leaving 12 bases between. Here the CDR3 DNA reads TGTGCCAGCAGCCCTAGGGGGTTTAATCAGCCCCAGCATTTT. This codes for CASSPRGFNQPQHF.

The chain's CDR3 is CASSETLGGEQYF. The CDR3 coding sequence is TGTGCCAGCAGCGAGACCCTAGGGGGGGAGCAGTACTTC. The gene calls are TRBV9 and TRBJ2-7, with D possibly being TRBD1 or TRBD2 (6 bases each). V gave up 3 bases and J gave up 7 bases, with 14 bases separating them. CDR3 length: 13 residues. CDR1 is SGDLS, CDR2 YYNGEE, per germline. The full variable domain, completed using reference TRBV9 and TRBJ2-7, is DSGVTQTPKHLITATGQRVTLRCSPRSGDLSVYWYQQSLDQGLQFLIQYYNGEERAKGNILERFSAQQFPDLHSELNLSSLELGDSALYFCASSETLGGEQYFGPGTRLTVT.

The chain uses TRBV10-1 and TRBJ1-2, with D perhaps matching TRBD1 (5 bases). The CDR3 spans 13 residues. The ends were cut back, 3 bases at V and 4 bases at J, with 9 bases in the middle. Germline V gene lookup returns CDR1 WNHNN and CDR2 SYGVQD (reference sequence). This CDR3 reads CASSETGPYGYTF. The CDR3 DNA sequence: TGCGCCAGCAGTGAAACAGGCCCCTATGGCTACACCTTC.

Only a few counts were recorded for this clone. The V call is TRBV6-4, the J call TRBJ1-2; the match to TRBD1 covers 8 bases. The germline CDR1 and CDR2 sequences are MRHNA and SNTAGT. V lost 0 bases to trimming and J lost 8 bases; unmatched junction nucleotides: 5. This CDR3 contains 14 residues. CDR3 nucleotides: TGTGCCAGCAGTGACTCGAACAGGGGGAGCGGCTACACCTTC. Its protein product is CASSDSNRGSGYTF.

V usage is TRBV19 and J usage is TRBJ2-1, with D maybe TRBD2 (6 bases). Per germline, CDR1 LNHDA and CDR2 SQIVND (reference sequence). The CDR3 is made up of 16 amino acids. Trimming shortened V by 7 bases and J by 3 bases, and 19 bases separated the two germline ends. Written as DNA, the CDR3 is TGTGCCAGTACTACCCCGACGGGGCGGGGCTACAATGAGCAGTTCTTC. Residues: CASTTPTGRGYNEQFF. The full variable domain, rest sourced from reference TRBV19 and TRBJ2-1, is DGGITQSPKYLFRKEGQNVTLSCEQNLNHDAMYWYRQDPGQGLRLIYYSQIVNDFQKGDIAEGYSVSREKKESFPLTVTSAQKNPTAFYLCASTTPTGRGYNEQFFGPGTRLTVL.

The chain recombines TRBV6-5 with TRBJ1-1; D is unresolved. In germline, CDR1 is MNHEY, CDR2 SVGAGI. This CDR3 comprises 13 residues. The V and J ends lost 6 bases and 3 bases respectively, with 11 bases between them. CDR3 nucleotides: TGTGCCAGCAGCCGAACAAGGGACACTGAAGCTTTCTTT. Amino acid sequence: CASSRTRDTEAFF.

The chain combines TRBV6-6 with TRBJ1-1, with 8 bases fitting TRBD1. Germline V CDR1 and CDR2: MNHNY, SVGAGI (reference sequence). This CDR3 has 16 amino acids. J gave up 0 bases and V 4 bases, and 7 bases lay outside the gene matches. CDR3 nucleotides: TGTGCCAGCAGTTCCTCCCAGACAGGGGTGAACACTGAAGCTTTCTTT. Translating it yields CASSSSQTGVNTEAFF.

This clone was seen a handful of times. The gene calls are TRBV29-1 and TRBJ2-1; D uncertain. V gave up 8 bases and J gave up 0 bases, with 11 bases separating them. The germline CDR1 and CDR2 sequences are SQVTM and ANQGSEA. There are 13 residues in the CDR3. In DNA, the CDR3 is TGCAGCCTGTGGGGTAGCTCCTACAATGAGCAGTTCTTC. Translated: CSLWGSSYNEQFF.

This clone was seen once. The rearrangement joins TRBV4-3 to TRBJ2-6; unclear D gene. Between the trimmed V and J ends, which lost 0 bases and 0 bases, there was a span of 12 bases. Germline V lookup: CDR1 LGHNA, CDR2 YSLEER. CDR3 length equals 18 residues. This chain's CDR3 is CASSQEHTRGSGANVLTF. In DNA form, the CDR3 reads TGCGCCAGCAGCCAAGAACACACCAGAGGCTCTGGGGCCAACGTCCTGACTTTC.

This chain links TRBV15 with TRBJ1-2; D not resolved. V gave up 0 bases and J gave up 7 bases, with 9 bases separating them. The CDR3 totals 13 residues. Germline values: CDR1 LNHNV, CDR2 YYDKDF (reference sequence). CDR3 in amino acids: CATSREEAAGYTF. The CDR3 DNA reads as TGTGCCACCAGCAGAGAAGAGGCCGCTGGCTACACCTTC.

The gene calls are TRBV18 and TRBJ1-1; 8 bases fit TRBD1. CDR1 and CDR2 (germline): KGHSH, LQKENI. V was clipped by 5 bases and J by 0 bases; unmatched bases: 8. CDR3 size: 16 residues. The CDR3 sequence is CASSTPGGTVNTEAFF. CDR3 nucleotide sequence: TGTGCCAGCTCAACCCCAGGGGGCACGGTGAACACTGAAGCTTTCTTT.

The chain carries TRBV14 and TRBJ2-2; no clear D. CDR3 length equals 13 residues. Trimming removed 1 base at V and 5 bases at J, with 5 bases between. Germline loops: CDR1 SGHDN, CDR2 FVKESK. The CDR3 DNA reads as TGTGCCAGCAGCCAAGCCAGTACCGGGGAGCTGTTTTTT. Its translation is CASSQASTGELFF.

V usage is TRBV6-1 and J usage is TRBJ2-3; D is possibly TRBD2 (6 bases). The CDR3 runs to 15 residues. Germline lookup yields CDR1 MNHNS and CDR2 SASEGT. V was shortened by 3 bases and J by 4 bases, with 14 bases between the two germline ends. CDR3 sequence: CASSESTPGADTQYF. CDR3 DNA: TGTGCCAGCAGTGAGTCGACCCCGGGGGCAGATACGCAGTATTTT.

This CDR3 is CASSYPANGGSYEQYF. CDR3 in DNA: TGTGCCAGCAGTTACCCCGCGAACGGGGGGAGTTACGAGCAGTACTTC. V is TRBV6-6 and J is TRBJ2-7; 7 nucleotides agree with TRBD2. The V segment lost 2 bases and the J segment 4 bases; nucleotides outside the gene matches: 11. The germline V gene has CDR1 MNHNY and CDR2 SVGAGI (reference sequence). The CDR3 sequence is 16 residues long.

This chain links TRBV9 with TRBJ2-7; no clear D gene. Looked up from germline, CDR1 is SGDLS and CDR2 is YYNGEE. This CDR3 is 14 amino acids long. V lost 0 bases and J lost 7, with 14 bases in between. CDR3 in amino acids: CASSVAGLMKEQYF. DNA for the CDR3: TGTGCCAGCAGCGTAGCGGGCCTGATGAAAGAGCAGTACTTC.

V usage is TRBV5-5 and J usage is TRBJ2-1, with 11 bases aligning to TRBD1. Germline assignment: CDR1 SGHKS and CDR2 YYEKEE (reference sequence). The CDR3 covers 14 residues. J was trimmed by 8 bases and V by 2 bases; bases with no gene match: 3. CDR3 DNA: TGTGCCAGCAGCTTTGGACAGGGGGCGGATGAGCAGTTCTTC. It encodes CASSFGQGADEQFF.

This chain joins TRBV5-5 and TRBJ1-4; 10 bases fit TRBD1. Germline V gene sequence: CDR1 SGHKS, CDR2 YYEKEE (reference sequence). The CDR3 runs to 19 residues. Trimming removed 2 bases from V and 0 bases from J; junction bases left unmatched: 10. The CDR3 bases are TGTGCCAGCAGCTTCGGACAGGGGGGACGAACCGCAACTAATGAAAAACTGTTTTTT. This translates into CASSFGQGGRTATNEKLFF.

Here the CDR3 DNA reads TGCGCCAGCAGCCAAGGTCTTACAGGGAGAAACATTCAGTACTTC. This codes for CASSQGLTGRNIQYF. The V and J genes are TRBV4-1 and TRBJ2-4, with a possible D match to TRBD1 (6 bases). There are 15 residues in the CDR3. Germline V gene lookup returns CDR1 MGHRA and CDR2 YSYEKL. Trimming shortened V by 1 base and J by 6 bases, and 13 bases separated the two germline ends.

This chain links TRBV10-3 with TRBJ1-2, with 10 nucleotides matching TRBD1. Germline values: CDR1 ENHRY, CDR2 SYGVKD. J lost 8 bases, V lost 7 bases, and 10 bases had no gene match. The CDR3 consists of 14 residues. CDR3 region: CAITPTGGSGGYTF. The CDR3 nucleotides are TGTGCCATCACCCCGACAGGGGGCTCGGGAGGCTACACCTTC.

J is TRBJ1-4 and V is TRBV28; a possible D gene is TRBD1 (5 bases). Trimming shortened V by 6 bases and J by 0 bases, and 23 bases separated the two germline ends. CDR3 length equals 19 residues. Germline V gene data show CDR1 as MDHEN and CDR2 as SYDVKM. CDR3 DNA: TGTGCCAGCAGCCCCATCGAGGGGTGGCAGTCCTCAACTAATGAAAAACTGTTTTTT. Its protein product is CASSPIEGWQSSTNEKLFF.

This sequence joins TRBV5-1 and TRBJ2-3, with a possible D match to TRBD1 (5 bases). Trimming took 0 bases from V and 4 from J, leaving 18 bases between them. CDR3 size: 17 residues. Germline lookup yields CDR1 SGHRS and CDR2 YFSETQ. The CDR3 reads CASSLALTLWGADTQYF. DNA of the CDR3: TGCGCCAGCAGCTTGGCTCTGACGCTCTGGGGCGCAGATACGCAGTATTTT.

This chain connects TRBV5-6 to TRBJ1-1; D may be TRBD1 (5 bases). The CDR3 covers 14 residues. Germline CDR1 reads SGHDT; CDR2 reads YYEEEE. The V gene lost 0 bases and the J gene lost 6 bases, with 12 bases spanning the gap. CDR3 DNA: TGTGCCAGCAGCTTGGGCGGGGGGAGGGCTGAAGCTTTCTTT. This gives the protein CASSLGGGRAEAFF.

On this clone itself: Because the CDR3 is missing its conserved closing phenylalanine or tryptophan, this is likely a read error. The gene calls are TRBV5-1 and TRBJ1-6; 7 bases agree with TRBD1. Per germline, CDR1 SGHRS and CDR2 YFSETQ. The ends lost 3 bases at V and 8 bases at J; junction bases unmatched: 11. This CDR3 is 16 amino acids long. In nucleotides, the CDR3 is TGCGCCAGCAGCTGGGGACCGGGACAGCAAGATTCACCCCTCCACCTT. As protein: CASSWGPGQQDSPLHL.

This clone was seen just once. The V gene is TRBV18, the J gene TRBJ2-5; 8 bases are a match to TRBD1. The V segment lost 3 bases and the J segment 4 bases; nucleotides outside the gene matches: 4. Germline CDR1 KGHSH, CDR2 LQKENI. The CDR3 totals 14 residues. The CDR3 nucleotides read TGTGCCAGCTCACCGGACAGGGCAGGAGAGACCCAGTACTTC. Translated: CASSPDRAGETQYF.

The CDR3 reads CASSLGGIGTGELFF. The CDR3, as DNA: TGTGCCAGCAGCTTAGGAGGGATAGGCACCGGGGAGCTGTTTTTT. The gene calls are TRBV7-6 and TRBJ2-2, with D possibly matching TRBD2 (5 bases). The CDR3 has 15 residues. Germline V gene sequence: CDR1 SGHVS, CDR2 FNYEAQ. Deletions cut 1 base from V and 4 bases from J, with 10 bases between.